This T cell receptor (beta chain) was found in a study of cytomegalovirus exposure and HLA in healthy donors. Comments on this clone: Its antigen is as yet unknown.

Use of 60 Vbeta and 13 Jbeta primers characterized the PCR. The data were produced by immunoSEQ multiplex PCR, yet TCRdb's version contains in-frame clones alone and is incomplete. This table has about 150,000 clones, 73% appearing once. Findings and caveats of the study: It is likely that the observed cluster of highly shared sequence variants was a sequencing artifact. Reports indicate that TCR beta sequences accurately predicted the HLA-A and HLA-B alleles of most subjects.

This sequence originates from a woman under 30 in good health and CMV-seropositive. The sequencing input was PBMCs.

The CDR3 DNA follows: TGTGCCAGCAGCGGGGGGTTCGGGCGGGAGACCCAGTACTTC. Amino acids: CASSGGFGRETQYF. The chain links TRBV11-2 to TRBJ2-5, with D perhaps TRBD2 (6 bases). The V and J ends lost 5 bases and 5 bases respectively, with 15 bases between them. Germline CDR1 SGHAT, CDR2 FQNNGV. The CDR3 sequence is 14 residues long. The whole variable domain, filled in from reference TRBV11-2 and TRBJ2-5, reads EAGVAQSPRYKIIEKRQSVAFWCNPISGHATLYWYQQILGQGPKLLIQFQNNGVVDDSQLPKDRFSAERLKGVDSTLKIQPAKLEDSAVYLCASSGGFGRETQYFGPGTRLLVL.